This T cell receptor (beta chain) emerged from a study of identical twins. Study findings and constraints: Analyses of zero insertions could, in part, be confounded by invariant MAIT and iNKT cells. Fewer insertions were carried by abundant cord blood beta clonotypes, but none was seen in memory repertoires.

This clonotype was recorded at least ten times. The antigen is undetermined. Unique molecular identifiers were in the cDNA, with template-switch universal primer binding. MiXCR, run by TCRdb on the 5' RACE reads, gives a single entry per CDR3 protein. The sample carries 350,000 to 450,000 distinct CDR3 sequences, less than 20% recorded once. This CDR3 is built from 17 residues. Germline CDR1 MNHEY, CDR2 SMNVEV (reference sequence). V was shortened by 5 bases and J by 3 bases, with 20 bases between the two germline ends. Sequenced input: naive T cells sorted from blood. This clonotype was obtained from a man aged 45-65 years in good health. This chain links TRBV27 with TRBJ2-1, with a weak D call TRBD1 (5 bases). For the CDR3, the DNA is TGTGCCAGCAGTAGAGGCGCCGCCCCAGGGAACTACAATGAGCAGTTCTTC. This translates into CASSRGAAPGNYNEQFF.